Listed here are 30 T cell receptor beta chains from one sample, sequenced in a study of control samples from healthy donors and cancer patients. Sequenced by immunoSEQ multiplex PCR; TCRdb stores in-frame clones only, minus some. There are 15,000 to 18,000 clones in the sample; over 70% occur only once, and around a tenth lies in the top ten. The specimen was PBMCs. Receptors originate from a woman in her 70s with colorectal cancer.

This chain connects TRBV18 to TRBJ2-2, with D unresolved. Per germline, CDR1 KGHSH and CDR2 LQKENI. Trimming took 0 bases from V and 1 from J, leaving 0 bases between them. The CDR3 totals 13 residues. DNA of the CDR3: TGTGCCAGCTCACCACCGAACACCGGGGAGCTGTTTTTT. As protein: CASSPPNTGELFF.

V gene TRBV5-1 combines with J gene TRBJ2-5, with D perhaps assigned TRBD1 or TRBD2 (5 bases each). The V gene lost 0 bases and the J gene lost 1 base, with 10 bases spanning the gap. CDR1 is SGHRS, CDR2 YFSETQ, per germline. The CDR3 contains 15 residues. CDR3 nucleotide sequence: TGCGCCAGCAGCTTGGCCATGGGGACCCAAGAGACCCAGTACTTC. Translation: CASSLAMGTQETQYF.

V and J are TRBV6-5 and TRBJ2-1; 8 bases map to TRBD1. The CDR3 spans 15 residues. The germline V gene has CDR1 MNHEY and CDR2 SVGAGI. Germline trimming cut 5 bases from V and 7 bases from J; bases unmatched to any gene: 10. The CDR3 DNA is TGTGCCAGCAGTATACAGGGGGACTGGTGGAATGAGCAGTTCTTC. Protein product: CASSIQGDWWNEQFF.

This chain uses TRBV11-2 with TRBJ2-2, with TRBD2 identical over 7 bases. CDR1 and CDR2 from the germline V gene are SGHAT and FQNNGV. The CDR3 has 14 residues. Trimming cost V 4 bases and J 5 bases; bases outside gene matches: 4. The CDR3 spells CASSSGLETGELFF. CDR3 DNA sequence: TGTGCCAGCAGCTCTGGACTAGAAACCGGGGAGCTGTTTTTT.

The rearrangement links TRBV4-2 to TRBJ1-1; D uncertain. The length of the CDR3 is 11 residues. Germline lookup yields CDR1 LGHNA and CDR2 YNFKEQ. V was cut by 5 bases and J by 10 bases, with 11 bases left in between. The CDR3 bases are TGTGCCAGCAGCTTGTCCTCAGTAGCTTTCTTT. This codes for CASSLSSVAFF.

This clone was seen only a few times. The rearrangement uses TRBV6-1 and TRBJ1-2; no reliable D call. Looked up from germline, CDR1 is MNHNS and CDR2 is SASEGT. Trimming removed 2 bases at V and 7 bases at J, with 14 bases between. There are 14 residues in the CDR3. For the CDR3, the DNA is TGTGCCAGCAGTGAAAGCGGGCAGTTCCCTGGCTACACCTTC. This gives the protein CASSESGQFPGYTF.

The chain uses TRBV12-3 or TRBV12-4 and TRBJ2-6; a weak D match, TRBD1 (6 bases). CDR3 length: 13 residues. The germline V and J ends were trimmed by 5 bases and 10 bases, with 12 bases remaining between them. CDR3 loop: CASSPGTSNVLTF. CDR3 sequence (DNA): TGTGCCAGCAGTCCCGGGACATCAAACGTCCTGACTTTC.

The rearrangement links TRBV4-1 to TRBJ2-1; D gene uncertain. This CDR3 spans 16 amino acids. Trimming cost V 2 bases and J 1 base, with 12 bases left between them. Germline CDR1 reads MGHRA; CDR2 reads YSYEKL. The CDR3 spells CASSQIDLVSYNEQFF. Written as DNA, the CDR3 is TGCGCCAGCAGCCAAATCGACCTCGTTTCCTACAATGAGCAGTTCTTC.

This clone has a single count. V usage is TRBV5-3 and J usage is TRBJ1-5, with a possible D match to TRBD1 (6 bases). TRBV5-3 is known as an ORF, though its function is uncertain. V lost 2 bases and J 7 bases, leaving 10 bases between the germline ends. The CDR3 sequence is 13 residues long. As DNA, the CDR3 is TGTGCCAGAAGCTTACAGGGTCAGCAGCCCCAGCATTTT. Translating gives CARSLQGQQPQHF.

The DNA for the CDR3 is TGTGCCAGCAGCTTGGATATGGGGGGCGGGTACAATGAGCAGTTCTTC. Encoded protein: CASSLDMGGGYNEQFF. V is TRBV7-2 and J is TRBJ2-1; either TRBD1 or TRBD2 may fit D (6 bases each). V shed 3 bases and J shed 4 bases, with 16 bases lying between them. The CDR3 runs 16 residues. CDR1 SGHTA and CDR2 FQGNSA come from the germline V gene.

The V call is TRBV19, the J call TRBJ2-2, with 16 positions matching TRBD2. There are 19 residues in the CDR3. With 7 bases clipped from V and 5 bases from J, the junction kept 13 bases outside the gene matches. The V gene's germline CDR1 is LNHDA and CDR2 SQIVND (reference sequence). The CDR3 sequence: CASTLRQGLAGGRTGELFF. The CDR3, as DNA: TGTGCCAGTACCCTCCGACAGGGACTAGCGGGAGGGCGGACCGGGGAGCTGTTTTTT.

The chain joins TRBV9 to TRBJ1-5, with D hard to call. V was shortened by 4 bases and J by 5 bases, with 10 bases between the two germline ends. CDR3 length: 13 residues. Germline V CDR1 and CDR2: SGDLS, YYNGEE. The CDR3 is CASSWTDDQPQHF. The CDR3 DNA reads as TGTGCCAGCAGCTGGACTGATGATCAGCCCCAGCATTTT.

This sequence joins TRBV7-2 and TRBJ1-4, with 7 bases matching TRBD1. Germline-derived CDR1 and CDR2 are SGHTA and FQGNSA. The CDR3 has 15 residues. V lost 1 base to trimming and J lost 15 bases; unmatched junction nucleotides: 14. CDR3 amino acids: CASSLVDRVVSEVFF. The DNA of the CDR3 is TGTGCCAGCAGCTTAGTCGACAGGGTGGTGTCTGAAGTGTTTTTT.

The chain combines TRBV6-5 with TRBJ1-1; TRBD1 aligns across 7 bases. J gave up 0 bases and V 5 bases, and 3 bases lay outside the gene matches. CDR3 length equals 14 residues. From germline, CDR1 is MNHEY and CDR2 SVGAGI. The DNA of the CDR3 is TGTGCCAGCAGTACAGGGGCATTGAACACTGAAGCTTTCTTT. The encoded protein is CASSTGALNTEAFF.

V and J are TRBV19 and TRBJ1-2; the match to TRBD1 covers 8 bases. Germline lookup yields CDR1 LNHDA and CDR2 SQIVND (reference sequence). The ends lost 5 bases at V and 3 bases at J; junction bases unmatched: 8. This CDR3 has 15 residues. The CDR3 DNA reads TGTGCCAGTAGTCCCCCAGGGGGCCGGGACTATGGCTACACCTTC. Its protein product is CASSPPGGRDYGYTF.

This clone was seen more than once but under ten times. CDR3 sequence: CASSVWDSYNSPLHF. The CDR3 region has the DNA TGTGCCAGCAGCGTTTGGGACAGTTATAATTCACCCCTCCACTTT. The chain links TRBV5-4 to TRBJ1-6; TRBD1 matches at 7 bases. The CDR3 spans 15 residues. The junction had 5 bases not matched to a gene; V was cut back by 4 bases and J by 4 bases. Germline values: CDR1 SGHNT, CDR2 YYREEE (reference sequence).

The DNA of the CDR3 is TGTGCCAGCAGTTACGGTGGCAGCTACAATGAGCAGTTCTTC. This encodes CASSYGGSYNEQFF. This chain connects TRBV6-5 to TRBJ2-1; no firm D call. Trimming cost V 2 bases and J 3 bases, with 8 bases left between them. The CDR3 is 14 residues long. The germline V gene has CDR1 MNHEY and CDR2 SVGAGI.

This rearrangement joins TRBV27 to TRBJ1-6, with D tentatively TRBD1 (5 bases). Trimming shortened V by 6 bases and J by 0 bases, and 9 bases separated the two germline ends. Germline V CDR1 and CDR2: MNHEY, SMNVEV (reference sequence). The length of the CDR3 is 15 residues. This CDR3 reads CASSDRSSYNSPLHF. The CDR3 DNA follows: TGTGCCAGCAGCGACAGATCCTCCTATAATTCACCCCTCCACTTT.

The genes are TRBV19 and TRBJ1-1, with D perhaps matching TRBD1 (6 bases). Germline V gene data show CDR1 as LNHDA and CDR2 as SQIVND (reference sequence). This CDR3 has 15 residues. V was clipped by 7 bases and J by 2 bases, with 17 bases between them. CDR3 sequence reads: CASTHGAGANTEAFF. The CDR3 coding sequence is TGTGCCAGTACTCACGGGGCAGGGGCCAACACTGAAGCTTTCTTT.

V usage is TRBV3-1 (or the pseudogene TRBV3-2) and J usage is TRBJ1-2; 9 nucleotides match TRBD1. V lost 2 bases, J lost 8 bases, and 9 bases stayed unmatched. The CDR3 is 15 residues long. CDR1 is LGHDT, CDR2 YNNKEL, per germline (reference sequence). The CDR3 bases are TGTGCCAGCAGCCAACTGGGACAGGGCTCGTGGGGCTACACCTTC. Protein sequence: CASSQLGQGSWGYTF.

This chain connects TRBV4-1 to TRBJ1-4; D not certain. V lost 6 bases and J 0 bases, leaving 11 bases between the germline ends. Germline V lookup: CDR1 MGHRA, CDR2 YSYEKL. CDR3 length: 15 amino acids. DNA for the CDR3: TGCGCCAGCAGTCAACCGGGATCAACTAATGAAAAACTGTTTTTT. Its translation is CASSQPGSTNEKLFF.

This chain uses TRBV19 with TRBJ1-5, with 9 bases fitting TRBD1. Germline V gene lookup returns CDR1 LNHDA and CDR2 SQIVND (reference sequence). The junction had 17 bases not matched to a gene; V was cut back by 7 bases and J by 10 bases. The CDR3 length is 16 residues. The CDR3 reads CASKTTGQGPSGPQHF. The CDR3, as DNA: TGTGCCAGTAAAACGACCGGACAGGGGCCTTCAGGCCCCCAGCATTTT.

V is TRBV7-6 and J is TRBJ2-7; 8 positions match TRBD2. V trimming: 5 bases; J trimming: 1 base; junction bases outside the gene matches: 1. This CDR3 contains 13 residues. Looked up from germline, CDR1 is SGHVS and CDR2 is FNYEAQ. The CDR3 region is CASSREGSYEQYF. DNA for the CDR3: TGTGCCAGCAGCCGGGAGGGATCCTACGAGCAGTACTTC.

This chain connects TRBV19 to TRBJ2-3, with a possible D match to TRBD2 (7 bases). Germline lookup yields CDR1 LNHDA and CDR2 SQIVND (reference sequence). The CDR3 sequence is 14 residues long. V lost 6 bases and J 6 bases, leaving 16 bases between the germline ends. CDR3 region: CASRNRGGGDTQYF. CDR3 in DNA: TGTGCCAGTAGGAATAGGGGGGGTGGTGATACGCAGTATTTT.

The chain carries TRBV10-2 and TRBJ1-2; D may be TRBD1 (5 bases). This CDR3 region has 15 residues. From germline, CDR1 is WSHSY and CDR2 SAAADI. Trimming stripped 2 bases from V and 2 bases from J, with 12 bases between. As DNA, the CDR3 is TGCGCCAGCAGTGAGGGGGCCCGTCAGAACTATGGCTACACCTTC. Translated, it gives CASSEGARQNYGYTF.

This sequence joins TRBV19 and TRBJ1-2, with D maybe TRBD1 (5 bases). Trimming removed 7 bases from V and 8 bases from J, with 17 bases in between. Germline loops: CDR1 LNHDA, CDR2 SQIVND (reference sequence). CDR3 length equals 13 residues. The CDR3 loop reads CASTLRGPLGYTF. The CDR3 nucleotides read TGTGCCAGTACCCTCCGGGGACCCCTGGGCTACACCTTC.

The chain employs TRBV5-8 and TRBJ1-5; no clear D. Germline loops: CDR1 SGHTS, CDR2 YDEGEE. The CDR3 loop spans 13 amino acids. Trimming pared 4 bases from V and 4 bases from J, leaving 9 bases between. The CDR3 region is CASSLRTNQPQHF. CDR3 nucleotides: TGTGCCAGCAGCCTGCGAACTAATCAGCCCCAGCATTTT.

The rearrangement joins TRBV7-9 to TRBJ2-7; TRBD1 is a possible D gene (6 bases). Trimming cost V 7 bases and J 2 bases, with 15 bases left between them. CDR3 length equals 14 residues. CDR1 and CDR2 (germline): SEHNR, FQNEAQ (reference sequence). The CDR3 DNA is TGTGCCAGCACCGGAGACAGGAACCCCTACGAGCAGTACTTC. This sequence encodes CASTGDRNPYEQYF. The full variable domain, in which reference TRBV7-9 and TRBJ2-7 provide the parts outside the CDR3, is DTGVSQNPRHKITKRGQNVTFRCDPISEHNRLYWYRQTLGQGPEFLTYFQNEAQLEKSRLLSDRFSAERPKGSFSTLEIQRTEQGDSAMYLCASTGDRNPYEQYFGPGTRLTVT.

The rearrangement links TRBV21-1 to TRBJ2-2; the D segment call TRBD2 is taken from the table without a DNA check. TRBV21-1 is assigned pseudogene status. The CDR3 is made up of 14 amino acids. CDR3 in DNA: TGTGCCAGCAGCAAGGGGGGAGCTAGCGGGGAGCTGTTTTTT. Its translation: CASSKGGASGELFF.

The chain uses TRBV4-1 and TRBJ1-2, with D perhaps TRBD1 (5 bases). The CDR3 runs to 12 residues. The germline gives CDR1 MGHRA, CDR2 YSYEKL. Trimming took off 5 bases at V and 8 bases at J, with 12 bases between the two ends. This chain's CDR3 is CASSARDFGYTF. The CDR3 nucleotides read TGCGCCAGCAGCGCCCGGGACTTCGGCTACACCTTC.